The 21 T cell receptor beta chains below were found in one sample sequenced in a study of blood T cell repertoires in COVID-19. The repertoire was sequenced with immunoSEQ multiplex PCR; TCRdb's copy has only in-frame clones and lacks some. The data contain 270,000 or so clones, approximately 89% of them singletons. The specimen sequenced was peripheral blood. The origin of the receptors is a woman in her 40s who had recovered from COVID-19.

The J gene is TRBJ2-6, the V gene TRBV5-4; D might be TRBD2 (5 bases). CDR1 SGHNT and CDR2 YYREEE come from the germline V gene (reference sequence). V lost 0 bases, J lost 0 bases, and 7 bases lay in between. The CDR3 runs 16 residues. CDR3 DNA sequence: TGTGCCAGCAGCTTGGGCGGGCCCTCTGGGGCCAACGTCCTGACTTTC. Translating it yields CASSLGGPSGANVLTF.

The chain carries TRBV5-5 and TRBJ2-3; TRBD1 matches at 8 bases. The V gene end was trimmed by 4 bases and the J gene end by 6 bases; junction bases not matched to a gene: 4. This CDR3 spans 13 amino acids. From germline, CDR1 is SGHKS and CDR2 YYEKEE (reference sequence). In DNA, the CDR3 is TGTGCCAGCAGCCGACAGGGGCGGGATACGCAGTATTTT. This encodes CASSRQGRDTQYF.

This chain uses TRBV9 with TRBJ2-2; no clear D. CDR3 length equals 13 residues. V lost 1 base to trimming and J lost 7 bases, with 8 bases between them. The germline CDR1 and CDR2 sequences are SGDLS and YYNGEE. The DNA of the CDR3 is TGTGCCAGCAGCGTACAGGTGAACGGGGAGCTGTTTTTT. The encoded protein is CASSVQVNGELFF. The full variable domain, its missing parts supplied by reference TRBV9 and TRBJ2-2, is DSGVTQTPKHLITATGQRVTLRCSPRSGDLSVYWYQQSLDQGLQFLIQYYNGEERAKGNILERFSAQQFPDLHSELNLSSLELGDSALYFCASSVQVNGELFFGEGSRLTVL.

This clone was detected only once. The chain uses TRBV11-2 and TRBJ2-3; the match to TRBD1 covers 7 bases. The CDR3 has 14 residues. The germline CDR1 and CDR2 sequences are SGHAT and FQNNGV. V lost 5 bases and J lost 1; bases outside the gene matches: 3. DNA for the CDR3: TGTGCCAGCAGCCTAAGGGGGCGCACAGATACGCAGTATTTT. The encoded protein is CASSLRGRTDTQYF.

This rearrangement joins TRBV6-2 or TRBV6-3 to TRBJ2-4, with 8 bases identical to TRBD2. The length of the CDR3 is 17 residues. Trimming at V came to 7 bases and at J to 0 bases, leaving 11 bases not matched to a gene. Germline V gene sequence: CDR1 MNHEY, CDR2 SVGEGT. The CDR3 sequence: CASTYGQLAGAKNIQYF. The CDR3 DNA is TGTGCCAGCACTTATGGACAGCTAGCGGGAGCCAAAAACATTCAGTACTTC.

This clone has a single count. This sequence joins TRBV3-1 (or the pseudogene TRBV3-2) and TRBJ2-1; 8 bases are shared with TRBD2. The CDR3 totals 14 residues. The V segment lost 4 bases and the J segment 5 bases; nucleotides outside the gene matches: 4. Germline assignment: CDR1 LGHDT and CDR2 YNNKEL (reference sequence). The CDR3: CASSPGGGNNEQFF. The DNA for the CDR3 is TGTGCCAGCAGCCCGGGCGGGGGGAACAATGAGCAGTTCTTC.

The chain carries TRBV19 and TRBJ2-3; 8 bases are shared with TRBD2. CDR1 and CDR2 from the germline V gene are LNHDA and SQIVND (reference sequence). After removal of 6 bases from V and 13 bases from J, the junction contained 9 bases not matched to a gene. The CDR3 spans 12 residues. CDR3 bases: TGTGCCAGTAGCGAAACTAGCGGCCTTGAGTATTTT. Translation gives CASSETSGLEYF.

The chain couples TRBV5-5 to TRBJ1-1, with 11 nucleotides matching TRBD1. Per germline, CDR1 SGHKS and CDR2 YYEKEE (reference sequence). The V and J ends lost 3 bases and 4 bases, in that order; junction bases with no gene match: 8. The CDR3 is 16 residues long. The CDR3 nucleotides are TGTGCCAGCAGCTCCGGACAGGGGGCGCTGGGCACTGAAGCTTTCTTT. It yields the protein CASSSGQGALGTEAFF.

This clone is a singleton in its sample. This sequence joins TRBV5-1 and TRBJ1-1; D uncertain. CDR1 and CDR2 from the germline V gene are SGHRS and YFSETQ. V was cut by 5 bases and J by 1 base, with 12 bases left in between. This CDR3 contains 14 residues. The CDR3 loop reads CASRSLPENTEAFF. CDR3 nucleotide sequence: TGCGCCAGCAGGTCCCTACCCGAGAACACTGAAGCTTTCTTT.

This clone turned up a few times. The V call is TRBV27, the J call TRBJ2-2; possibly TRBD2 for D (6 bases). The CDR3 covers 14 residues. V lost 7 bases, J lost 7 bases, and 16 bases lay in between. The germline gives CDR1 MNHEY, CDR2 SMNVEV (reference sequence). This CDR3 reads CASTWGGISGELFF. For the CDR3, the DNA is TGTGCCAGCACCTGGGGCGGGATAAGCGGGGAGCTGTTTTTT.

V gene TRBV6-5 combines with J gene TRBJ1-2; D unresolved. Trimming stripped 0 bases from V and 5 bases from J, with 7 bases between. The CDR3 extends over 13 amino acids. Germline CDR1 reads MNHEY; CDR2 reads SVGAGI. The CDR3 DNA reads as TGTGCCAGCAGTTACTCGCGGGAGTATGGCTACACCTTC. Translated, it gives CASSYSREYGYTF.

The V gene is TRBV5-1, the J gene TRBJ2-7; D is ambiguous. Germline CDR1 SGHRS, CDR2 YFSETQ. This CDR3 contains 14 residues. The V gene lost 2 bases and the J gene lost 6 bases, with 15 bases spanning the gap. In nucleotides, the CDR3 is TGCGCCAGCAGCTTTGGCGGATCTCTGGGCGAGCAGTACTTC. Its protein is CASSFGGSLGEQYF. The variable domain in full, completed from reference TRBV5-1 and TRBJ2-7, reads KAGVTQTPRYLIKTRGQQVTLSCSPISGHRSVSWYQQTPGQGLQFLFEYFSETQRNKGNFPGRFSGRQFSNSRSEMNVSTLELGDSALYLCASSFGGSLGEQYFGPGTRLTVT.

The V call is TRBV3-1 (or the pseudogene TRBV3-2), the J call TRBJ1-2, with 8 bases that match TRBD1. V was pared by 5 bases and J by 4 bases, with 3 bases of the junction left unmatched. Germline V gene lookup returns CDR1 LGHDT and CDR2 YNNKEL (reference sequence). The CDR3 sequence is 13 residues long. In nucleotides, the CDR3 is TGTGCCAGCAGCGGTACAGGGGGCTATGGCTACACCTTC. This translates into CASSGTGGYGYTF.

This chain connects TRBV7-6 to TRBJ1-1, with a weak D call TRBD1 (6 bases). CDR1 SGHVS and CDR2 FNYEAQ come from the germline V gene. Trimming shortened V by 2 bases and J by 9 bases, and 19 bases separated the two germline ends. This CDR3 has 15 amino acids. CDR3 nucleotide sequence: TGTGCCAGCAGCTTATTCTCTGGGACAAGGTTTCAAGCTTTCTTT. As protein: CASSLFSGTRFQAFF.

This chain uses TRBV24-1 with TRBJ2-2, with D uncertain. This CDR3 region has 14 residues. Trimming pared 4 bases from V and 6 bases from J, leaving 11 bases between. Germline CDR1 reads KGHDR; CDR2 reads SFDVKD. This chain's CDR3 is CATSDQRLAGELFF. CDR3 bases: TGTGCCACCAGTGACCAAAGACTTGCCGGGGAGCTGTTTTTT.

The genes are TRBV9 and TRBJ1-1; D gene unclear. The germline V gene encodes CDR1 SGDLS and CDR2 YYNGEE. The CDR3 runs 15 residues. V shed 0 bases and J shed 7 bases, with 16 bases lying between them. The CDR3 spells CASSVAGSYPGEAFF. Here the CDR3 DNA reads TGTGCCAGCAGCGTAGCGGGTTCTTATCCGGGTGAAGCTTTCTTT.

The chain joins TRBV5-5 to TRBJ1-5; possible D gene TRBD1, 6 bases. The V end was cut by 4 bases, the J end by 4 bases, with 12 bases between. This CDR3 spans 14 amino acids. CDR1 and CDR2 from the germline V gene are SGHKS and YYEKEE (reference sequence). CDR3 amino acids: CASSPDSLNQPQHF. Written as DNA, the CDR3 is TGTGCCAGCAGCCCGGACAGCTTGAATCAGCCCCAGCATTTT.

V is TRBV12-5 and J is TRBJ2-2; 7 bases match TRBD1. The CDR3 is made up of 17 amino acids. Germline assignment: CDR1 LGHNT and CDR2 FRNRAP. The J segment lost 2 bases and the V segment lost 0 bases, leaving 6 bases of the junction unmatched. CDR3 in DNA: TGTGCTAGTGGTTTGGTAAAAGGGACAGCCAACACCGGGGAGCTGTTTTTT. Encoded protein: CASGLVKGTANTGELFF.

The rearrangement links TRBV30 to TRBJ2-3, with TRBD2 matching over 11 bases. CDR1 is GTSNPN and CDR2 is SVGIG in the germline V gene (reference sequence). J was trimmed by 5 bases and V by 4 bases; bases with no gene match: 11. The CDR3 totals 16 residues. In DNA form, the CDR3 reads TGTGCCTGGACTAGCGGGAGGCCCCGTCTTAAAGATACGCAGTATTTT. Its translation: CAWTSGRPRLKDTQYF. Full variable domain (outside the CDR3, taken from reference TRBV30 and TRBJ2-3): SQTIHQWPATLVQPVGSPLSLECTVEGTSNPNLYWYRQAAGRGLQLLFYSVGIGQISSEVPQNLSASRPQDRQFILSSKKLLLSDSGFYLCAWTSGRPRLKDTQYFGPGTRLTVL.

In DNA, the CDR3 is TGTGCCAGCTCACCAAGGGGCCCAGGGGAGACCCAGTACTTC. It specifies CASSPRGPGETQYF. This chain connects TRBV18 to TRBJ2-5; D perhaps matches TRBD1 (5 bases). The ends were cut back, 2 bases at V and 5 bases at J, with 12 bases in the middle. This CDR3 spans 14 amino acids. Germline V CDR1 and CDR2: KGHSH, LQKENI.

The chain carries TRBV30 and TRBJ2-7; 11 bases align to TRBD1. J gave up 2 bases and V 5 bases, and 5 bases lay outside the gene matches. The CDR3 extends over 14 amino acids. Germline CDR1 and CDR2: GTSNPN and SVGIG (reference sequence). The CDR3 sequence is CAWGSGQGAYEQYF. The CDR3 nucleotides read TGTGCCTGGGGGTCGGGACAGGGGGCCTACGAGCAGTACTTC.